This entry describes one T cell receptor beta chain. Authors' data handling: Amplified reference gene primers provided the basis for estimating nucleated cell counts. Sequencing was performed with immunoSEQ multiplex PCR; in TCRdb, only in-frame clones are kept and a portion is missing. Clone size and V and J calls were adopted from that table, with D and trimming inferred from the DNA. The data hold about 260,000 clones, with roughly 86% observed a single time. The CDR3 runs to 14 residues. Germline V gene sequence: CDR1 MNHEY, CDR2 SVGAGI. Trimming removed 0 bases from V and 7 bases from J, with 13 bases in between. The sample originates from a study of blood T cell repertoires in COVID-19. Study overall: Acute-phase and convalescent COVID-19 samples originated in the United States, Italy and Spain. PBMCs, B-cell-depleted T cells, or T cells provided the cDNA or gDNA that made up the material.

The genes are TRBV6-5 and TRBJ2-7, with D hard to call. This TCR derives from a human donor in a cohort sampled during active COVID-19. Sequenced material: peripheral blood. The CDR3 DNA is TGTGCCAGCAGTTACTCCCCGCAGGTCTGGGAGCAGTACTTC. Translating it yields CASSYSPQVWEQYF.